Below are 11 T cell receptor beta chains sequenced from a single sample in a study of Graves' ophthalmopathy and Graves' hyperthyroidism. Amplification targeted the TCR beta CDR3 regions, with RNA transcripts as the source material. First-round RT-PCR with HTBI primers preceded a second-round multiplex PCR. TCRdb re-analysed the multiplex PCR reads in MiXCR, keeping a single row per CDR3 protein. The sample includes about 590,000 distinct CDR3 sequences, just under 40% seen only once; the top ten take approximately 4.1%. The sample consisted of peripheral blood or thyroid tissue (not recorded which). The receptors shown here come from an adult man with Graves' hyperthyroidism.

To note about this clonotype: The junction shows a germline mismatch at one end, possibly a read error. J is TRBJ1-1 and V is TRBV24-1; perhaps TRBD1 as D (5 bases). This CDR3 has 14 residues. Germline loops: CDR1 KGHDR, CDR2 SFDVKD. CDR3 nucleotides: TGTGCCAGCAGTCCCGGGGCCCGGGGCACTGAAGCTCTCTTT. Residues: CASSPGARGTEALF.

The chain combines TRBV9 with TRBJ1-3; 12 nucleotides line up with TRBD1. Germline-derived CDR1 and CDR2 are SGDLS and YYNGEE. Trimming removed 0 bases from V and 6 bases from J; junction bases left unmatched: 7. The CDR3 loop spans 17 amino acids. The CDR3 region has the DNA TGTGCCAGCAGCGTAGAGGGACAGGGGGCAACTGAAAACACCATATATTTT. Protein product: CASSVEGQGATENTIYF.

The J gene is TRBJ1-2, the V gene TRBV7-6; TRBD1 might be the D (5 bases). The length of the CDR3 is 16 residues. Germline V gene sequence: CDR1 SGHVS, CDR2 FNYEAQ. Trimming shortened V by 4 bases and J by 2 bases, and 17 bases separated the two germline ends. CDR3 DNA: TGTGCCAGCAGCTGGGGTGACAGAAACCTCAACTATGGCTACACCTTC. Its translation is CASSWGDRNLNYGYTF.

This rearrangement joins TRBV7-6 to TRBJ1-2; D is uncertain. Trimming took 5 bases from V and 8 from J, leaving 15 bases between them. CDR1 is SGHVS and CDR2 is FNYEAQ in the germline V gene. The CDR3 spans 13 residues. The chain's CDR3 is CASSTSGNYGYTF. In DNA, the CDR3 is TGTGCCAGCAGCACCAGCGGCAATTACGGCTACACCTTC.

This clonotype appeared a single time. The rearrangement links TRBV10-3 to TRBJ2-6; 8 bases line up with TRBD1. CDR1 ENHRY and CDR2 SYGVKD come from the germline V gene. Trimming took 9 bases from V and 4 from J; bases not matched to a gene: 5. The CDR3 is made up of 14 amino acids. Here the CDR3 reads CAIRDRSGANVLTF. CDR3 sequence (DNA): TGTGCCATTCGGGACAGGTCCGGGGCCAACGTCCTGACTTTC.

There are many counts of this clonotype. This sequence joins TRBV7-2 and TRBJ2-5; 9 bases map to TRBD1. Germline CDR1 reads SGHTA; CDR2 reads FQGNSA. CDR3 size: 14 residues. Trimming took 5 bases from V and 5 from J; bases not matched to a gene: 6. CDR3 nucleotide sequence: TGTGCCAGCAGCATAGGACAGGGGTGGGAGACCCAGTACTTC. Encoded protein: CASSIGQGWETQYF.

V and J are TRBV10-3 and TRBJ2-2, with 8 bases matching TRBD2. Germline V gene lookup returns CDR1 ENHRY and CDR2 SYGVKD. The V and J ends lost 4 bases and 7 bases, in that order; junction bases with no gene match: 5. The CDR3 spans 14 residues. DNA of the CDR3: TGTGCCATCAGTGGAGGACTAGCTGTCGGGGAGCTGTTTTTT. Translating gives CAISGGLAVGELFF.

This rearrangement joins TRBV29-1 to TRBJ2-7; D remains ambiguous. Germline-derived CDR1 and CDR2 are SQVTM and ANQGSEA. Deletions cut 4 bases from V and 2 bases from J, with 15 bases between. CDR3 length: 14 amino acids. In nucleotides, the CDR3 is TGCAGCGTTGCCAGCAGTCCGAACACCTACGAGCAGTACTTC. Amino acid sequence: CSVASSPNTYEQYF.

This clonotype was seen ten or more times. This sequence joins TRBV29-1 and TRBJ1-1, with unresolved D. V lost 2 bases to trimming and J lost 3 bases, with 7 bases between them. The CDR3 extends over 12 amino acids. Germline CDR1 and CDR2: SQVTM and ANQGSEA. CDR3 sequence reads: CSVEQVYTEAFF. CDR3 sequence (DNA): TGCAGCGTTGAACAGGTGTACACTGAAGCTTTCTTT. Supplemented by reference TRBV29-1 and TRBJ1-1, the full variable domain reads SAVISQKPSRDICQRGTSLTIQCQVDSQVTMMFWYRQQPGQSLTLIATANQGSEATYESGFVIDKFPISRPNLTFSTLTVSNMSPEDSSIYLCSVEQVYTEAFFGQGTRLTVV.

Of note for this clonotype: This could be a read error, since a much larger clone is one nucleotide away. The chain carries TRBV7-3 and TRBJ2-7; TRBD1 matches 7 bases. V lost 3 bases to trimming and J lost 5 bases; unmatched junction nucleotides: 4. This CDR3 is 13 amino acids long. The germline V gene has CDR1 SGHTA and CDR2 FQGTGA. The DNA of the CDR3 is TGTGCCAGCAGCTTGGACAGGAACCACGAGCAGTACTTC. It encodes CASSLDRNHEQYF.

This clonotype came up many times. This chain joins TRBV6-1 and TRBJ1-6, with 10 bases identical to TRBD1. V gave up 2 bases and J gave up 9 bases; unmatched junction bases: 7. This CDR3 spans 16 amino acids. CDR1 is MNHNS and CDR2 is SASEGT in the germline V gene. CDR3 region: CASSEFARQGASPLHF. Written as DNA, the CDR3 is TGTGCCAGCAGTGAATTCGCCCGACAGGGGGCTTCACCCCTCCACTTT.